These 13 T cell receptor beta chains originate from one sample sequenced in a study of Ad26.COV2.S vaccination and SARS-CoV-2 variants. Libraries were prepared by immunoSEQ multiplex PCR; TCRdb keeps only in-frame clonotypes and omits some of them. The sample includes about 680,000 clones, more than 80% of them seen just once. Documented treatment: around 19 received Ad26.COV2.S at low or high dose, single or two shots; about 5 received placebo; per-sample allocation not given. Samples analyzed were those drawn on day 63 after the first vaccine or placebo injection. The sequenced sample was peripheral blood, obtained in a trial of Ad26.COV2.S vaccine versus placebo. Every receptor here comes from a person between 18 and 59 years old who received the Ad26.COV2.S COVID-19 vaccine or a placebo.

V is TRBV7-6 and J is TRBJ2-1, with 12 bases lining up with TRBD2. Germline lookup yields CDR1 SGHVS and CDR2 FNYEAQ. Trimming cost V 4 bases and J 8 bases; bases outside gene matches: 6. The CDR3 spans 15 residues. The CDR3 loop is CASSSPRLAGDEQFF. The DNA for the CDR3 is TGTGCCAGCAGCTCACCGCGACTAGCGGGAGATGAGCAGTTCTTC.

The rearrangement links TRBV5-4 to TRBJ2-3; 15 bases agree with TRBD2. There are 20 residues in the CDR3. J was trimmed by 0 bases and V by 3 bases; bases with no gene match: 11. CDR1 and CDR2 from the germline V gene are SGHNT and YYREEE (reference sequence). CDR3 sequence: CASSSDRGTSGRTSTDTQYF. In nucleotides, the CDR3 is TGTGCCAGCAGCTCTGACAGGGGGACTAGCGGGAGGACTAGCACAGATACGCAGTATTTT.

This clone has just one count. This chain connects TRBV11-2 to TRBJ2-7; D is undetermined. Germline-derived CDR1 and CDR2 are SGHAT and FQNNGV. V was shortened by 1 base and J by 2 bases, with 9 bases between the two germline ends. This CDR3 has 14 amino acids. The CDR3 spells CASSLVALTYEQYF. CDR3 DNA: TGTGCCAGCAGCTTAGTTGCGCTAACCTACGAGCAGTACTTC.

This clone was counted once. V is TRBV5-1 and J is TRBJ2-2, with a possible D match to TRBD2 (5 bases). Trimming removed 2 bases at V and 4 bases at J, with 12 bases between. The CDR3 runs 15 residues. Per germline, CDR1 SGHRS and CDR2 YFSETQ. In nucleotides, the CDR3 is TGCGCCAGCAGCTTAGCGGTAGGGCTCACCGGGGAGCTGTTTTTT. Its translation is CASSLAVGLTGELFF.

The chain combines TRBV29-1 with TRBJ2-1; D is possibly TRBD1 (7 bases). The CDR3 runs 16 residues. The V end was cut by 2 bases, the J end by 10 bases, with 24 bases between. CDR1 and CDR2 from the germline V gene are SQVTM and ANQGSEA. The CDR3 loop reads CSVERRVGTDDREQFF. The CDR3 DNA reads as TGCAGCGTTGAAAGGAGGGTAGGGACAGACGATCGGGAGCAGTTCTTC.

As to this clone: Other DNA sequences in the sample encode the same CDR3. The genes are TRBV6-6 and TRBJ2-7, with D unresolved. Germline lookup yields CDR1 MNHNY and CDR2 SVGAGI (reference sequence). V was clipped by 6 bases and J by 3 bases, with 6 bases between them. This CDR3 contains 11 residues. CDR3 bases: TGTGCCAGCAGCGGACGCTACGAGCAGTACTTC. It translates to CASSGRYEQYF.

The CDR3 protein is CASRRTGAKNIQYF. In DNA form, the CDR3 reads TGTGCCAGCAGACGGACAGGGGCGAAAAACATTCAGTACTTC. The chain joins TRBV27 to TRBJ2-4, with TRBD1 matching over 9 bases. J gave up 4 bases and V 6 bases, and 4 bases lay outside the gene matches. This CDR3 has 14 residues. Per germline, CDR1 MNHEY and CDR2 SMNVEV (reference sequence).

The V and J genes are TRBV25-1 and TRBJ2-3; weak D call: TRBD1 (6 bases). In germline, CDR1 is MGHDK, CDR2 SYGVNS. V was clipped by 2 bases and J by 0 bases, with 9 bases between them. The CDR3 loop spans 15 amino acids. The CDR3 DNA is TGTGCCAGCAGTGAAGTCGGGACAAGCACAGATACGCAGTATTTT. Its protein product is CASSEVGTSTDTQYF. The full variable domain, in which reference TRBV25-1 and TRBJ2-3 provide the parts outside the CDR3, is EADIYQTPRYLVIGTGKKITLECSQTMGHDKMYWYQQDPGMELHLIHYSYGVNSTEKGDLSSESTVSRIRTEHFPLTLESARPSHTSQYLCASSEVGTSTDTQYFGPGTRLTVL.

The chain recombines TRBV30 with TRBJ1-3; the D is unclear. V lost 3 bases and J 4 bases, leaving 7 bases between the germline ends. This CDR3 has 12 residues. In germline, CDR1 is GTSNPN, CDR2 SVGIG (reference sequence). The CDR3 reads CAWSRVGNTIYF. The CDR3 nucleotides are TGTGCCTGGAGCCGGGTCGGAAACACCATATATTTT.

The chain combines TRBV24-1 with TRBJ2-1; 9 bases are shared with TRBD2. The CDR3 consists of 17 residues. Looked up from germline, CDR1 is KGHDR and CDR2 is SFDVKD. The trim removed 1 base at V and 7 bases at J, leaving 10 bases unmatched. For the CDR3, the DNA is TGTGCCACCAGTGATTTCTCGGTAATAGCGGGAGTGAATGAGCAGTTCTTC. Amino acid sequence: CATSDFSVIAGVNEQFF.

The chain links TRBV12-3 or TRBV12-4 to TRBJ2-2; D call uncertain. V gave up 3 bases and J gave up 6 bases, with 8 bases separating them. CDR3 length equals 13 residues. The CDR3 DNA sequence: TGTGCCAGCAGTTTCTTTAGATCCGGGGAGCTGTTTTTT. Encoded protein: CASSFFRSGELFF.

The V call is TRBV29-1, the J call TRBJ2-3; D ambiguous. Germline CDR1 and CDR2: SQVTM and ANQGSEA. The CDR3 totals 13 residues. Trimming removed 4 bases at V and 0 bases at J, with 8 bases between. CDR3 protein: CSVGRASTDTQYF. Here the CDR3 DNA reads TGCAGCGTTGGTAGAGCTAGCACAGATACGCAGTATTTT.

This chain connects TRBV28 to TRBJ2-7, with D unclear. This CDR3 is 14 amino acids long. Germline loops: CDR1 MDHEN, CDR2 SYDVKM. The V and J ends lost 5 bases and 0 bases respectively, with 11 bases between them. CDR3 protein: CASSATQTSYEQYF. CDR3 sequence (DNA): TGTGCCAGCAGTGCGACCCAAACCTCCTACGAGCAGTACTTC.